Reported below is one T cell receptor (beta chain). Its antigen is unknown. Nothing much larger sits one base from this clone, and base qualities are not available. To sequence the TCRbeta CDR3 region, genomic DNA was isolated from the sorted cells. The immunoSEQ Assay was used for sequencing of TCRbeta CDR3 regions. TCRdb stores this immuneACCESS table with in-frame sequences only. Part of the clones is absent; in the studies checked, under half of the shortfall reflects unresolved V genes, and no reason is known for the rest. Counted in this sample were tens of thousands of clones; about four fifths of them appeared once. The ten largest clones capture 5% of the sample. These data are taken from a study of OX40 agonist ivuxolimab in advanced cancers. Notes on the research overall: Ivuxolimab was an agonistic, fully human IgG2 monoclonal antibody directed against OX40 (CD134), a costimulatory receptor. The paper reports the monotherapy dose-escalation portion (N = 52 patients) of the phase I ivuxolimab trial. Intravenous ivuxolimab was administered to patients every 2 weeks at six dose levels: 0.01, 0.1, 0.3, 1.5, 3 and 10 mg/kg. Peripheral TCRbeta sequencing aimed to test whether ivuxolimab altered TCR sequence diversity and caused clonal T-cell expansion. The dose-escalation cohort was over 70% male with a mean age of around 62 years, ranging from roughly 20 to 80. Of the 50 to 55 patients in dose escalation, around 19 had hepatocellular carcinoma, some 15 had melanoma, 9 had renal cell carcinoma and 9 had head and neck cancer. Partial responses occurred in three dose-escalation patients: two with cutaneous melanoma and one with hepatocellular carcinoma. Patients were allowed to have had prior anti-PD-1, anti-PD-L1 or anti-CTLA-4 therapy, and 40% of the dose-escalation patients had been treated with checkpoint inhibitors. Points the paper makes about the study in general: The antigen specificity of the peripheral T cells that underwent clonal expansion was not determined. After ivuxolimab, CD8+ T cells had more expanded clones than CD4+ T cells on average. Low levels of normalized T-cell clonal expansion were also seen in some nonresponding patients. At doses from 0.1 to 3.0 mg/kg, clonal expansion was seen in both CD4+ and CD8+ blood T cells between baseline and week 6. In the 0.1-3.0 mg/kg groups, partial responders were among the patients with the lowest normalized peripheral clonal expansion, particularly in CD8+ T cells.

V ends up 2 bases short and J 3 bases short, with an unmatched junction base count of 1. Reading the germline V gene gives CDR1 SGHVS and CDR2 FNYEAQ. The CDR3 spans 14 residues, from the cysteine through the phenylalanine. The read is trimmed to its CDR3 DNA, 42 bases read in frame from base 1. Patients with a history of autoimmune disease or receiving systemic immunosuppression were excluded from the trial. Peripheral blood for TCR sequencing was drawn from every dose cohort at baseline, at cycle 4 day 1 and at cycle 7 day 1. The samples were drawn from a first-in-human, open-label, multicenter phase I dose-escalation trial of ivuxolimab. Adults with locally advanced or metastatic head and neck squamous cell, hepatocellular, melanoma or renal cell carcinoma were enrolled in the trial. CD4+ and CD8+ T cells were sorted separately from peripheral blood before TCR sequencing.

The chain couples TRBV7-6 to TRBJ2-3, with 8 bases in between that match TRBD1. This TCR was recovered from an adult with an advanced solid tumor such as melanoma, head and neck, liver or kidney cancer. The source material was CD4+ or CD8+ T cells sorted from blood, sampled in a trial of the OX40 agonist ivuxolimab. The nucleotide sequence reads TGTGCCAGCAGCTTACGACAGGGGACAGATACGCAGTATTTT. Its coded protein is CASSLRQGTDTQYF.